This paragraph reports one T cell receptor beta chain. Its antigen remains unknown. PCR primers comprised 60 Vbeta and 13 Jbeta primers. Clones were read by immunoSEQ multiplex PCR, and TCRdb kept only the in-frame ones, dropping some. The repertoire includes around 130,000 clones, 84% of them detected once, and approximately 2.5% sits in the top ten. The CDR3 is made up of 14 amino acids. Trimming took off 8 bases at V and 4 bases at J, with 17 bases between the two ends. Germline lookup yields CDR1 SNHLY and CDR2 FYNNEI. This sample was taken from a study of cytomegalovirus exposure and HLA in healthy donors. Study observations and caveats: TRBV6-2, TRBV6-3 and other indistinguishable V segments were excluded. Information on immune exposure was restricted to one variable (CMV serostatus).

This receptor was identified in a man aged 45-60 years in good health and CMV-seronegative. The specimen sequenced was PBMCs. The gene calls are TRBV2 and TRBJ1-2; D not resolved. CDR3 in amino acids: CASEGPFSGYGYTF. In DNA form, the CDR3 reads TGTGCCAGCGAGGGCCCCTTCTCGGGCTATGGCTACACCTTC.